This TCR beta chain was identified during a study of blood T cell repertoires in COVID-19. This table comes from immunoSEQ multiplex PCR, and its TCRdb copy is limited to in-frame clones, with some not included. The sample shows under 350,000 clones, approximately 86% of them seen only once. The ends were cut back, 4 bases at V and 4 bases at J, with 13 bases in the middle. The germline gives CDR1 SGHTA, CDR2 FQGNSA. The CDR3 length is 14 residues. Sequencing input: peripheral blood. The rearrangement uses TRBV7-2 and TRBJ1-2, with a weak D call TRBD1 (6 bases). This receptor was obtained from a man aged 65 to 79 with acute or convalescent COVID-19. The CDR3 here is CASSSPGTSYGYTF. The CDR3 DNA follows: TGTGCCAGCAGCTCACCTGGGACAAGCTATGGCTACACCTTC. Variable domain in full (rest from reference TRBV7-2 and TRBJ1-2): GAGVSQSPSNKVTEKGKDVELRCDPISGHTALYWYRQSLGQGLEFLIYFQGNSAPDKSGLPSDRFSAERTGGSVSTLTIQRTQQEDSAVYLCASSSPGTSYGYTFGSGTRLTVV.